Below, one T cell receptor (beta chain) is given with its context. PCR employed 60 Vbeta and 13 Jbeta primers. Measured with immunoSEQ multiplex PCR; TCRdb has only the in-frame clones, and not every one. The sample lists 100,000 to 150,000 clones; 70% to 85% were seen once. The entry originates in a study of cytomegalovirus exposure and HLA in healthy donors. About the study: An earlier analysis found around 120 million unique TCR beta sequences from about 190 million T cells.

V lost 1 base to trimming and J lost 4 bases; unmatched junction nucleotides: 8. CDR1 and CDR2 (germline): SGHDN, FVKESK. This CDR3 is 16 amino acids long. The sequence was obtained from a man aged 45-65 years in good health and CMV-seronegative. The chain employs TRBV14 and TRBJ1-2, with 8 bases lining up with TRBD1. Sequences were obtained from PBMCs. The CDR3 nucleotides read TGTGCCAGCAGCCAAGCTGTCAGGGGGCCGGTCTATGGCTACACCTTC. Translating gives CASSQAVRGPVYGYTF.